One sample yielded the 28 T cell receptor delta chains listed below, sequenced in a study of gamma-delta T cells after stem cell transplantation. TCRdb redid clone calling on the RT-PCR reads using CATT. The repertoire holds under 8,500 delta-chain clones, with around 27% as singletons. Sequencing used gamma-delta T cells. The receptors here all came from a human donor. It is not recorded whose cells these are; they may come from a transplant donor.

In the case of this clone: With a far larger clone one base away, a read error is the likely cause. This chain joins TRDV2 and TRDJ1; the match to TRDD3 covers 13 bases. Germline V lookup: CDR1 GEAIGNYY, CDR2 EKD. Trimming removed 0 bases from V and 2 bases from J; junction bases left unmatched: 20. This CDR3 is built from 22 residues. The CDR3 DNA reads TGTGCCTGTGACACCCAGTACTGGGGGATACGGGATGACCAAGTCAGAACCGATAAACTCATCTTT. Its translation: CACDTQYWGIRDDQVRTDKLIF.

The V gene is TRDV2, the J gene TRDJ3, with 9 bases identical to TRDD3. J was trimmed by 0 bases and V by 3 bases; bases with no gene match: 14. CDR3 length equals 21 residues. Germline V gene lookup returns CDR1 GEAIGNYY and CDR2 EKD. CDR3 sequence (DNA): TGTGCCTGTGACTCCGTTCTGGGGGATCCTACAAGCTCCTGGGACACCCGACAGATGTTTTTC. It encodes CACDSVLGDPTSSWDTRQMFF.

The rearrangement uses TRDV2 and TRDJ1, with D uncertain. This CDR3 is built from 17 residues. Trimming removed 0 bases at V and 0 bases at J, with 16 bases between. Germline values: CDR1 GEAIGNYY, CDR2 EKD. The CDR3 nucleotides are TGTGCCTGTGACACCGTTGGCACTACCCCGTACACCGATAAACTCATCTTT. Protein sequence: CACDTVGTTPYTDKLIF.

The chain employs TRDV2 and TRDJ3; 12 nucleotides line up with TRDD3. Germline V gene data show CDR1 as GEAIGNYY and CDR2 as EKD. Trimming removed 3 bases from V and 2 bases from J; junction bases left unmatched: 19. The CDR3 has 23 amino acids. The CDR3 sequence: CACDPTLLGDTPRRAWDTRQMFF. For the CDR3, the DNA is TGTGCCTGTGACCCCACTCTACTGGGGGATACCCCGCGGAGGGCCTGGGACACCCGACAGATGTTTTTC.

Comment on this clone: This may be a read error, as it is one base from a much larger clone. Additional DNA sequences in this sample encode the identical CDR3. The chain joins TRDV2 to TRDJ3; 10 bases fit TRDD3. The CDR3 has 21 amino acids. Germline CDR1 and CDR2: GEAIGNYY and EKD. The CDR3 DNA reads TGTGCCTGCGACACTCTTCCTACTGGGGGATCCCCTTCCTGGGACACCCGACAGATGTTTTTC. It is translated as CACDTLPTGGSPSWDTRQMFF.

This clone is labeled as medium-sized. The same CDR3 also results from other DNA sequences found in this sample. The CDR3 DNA follows: TGTGCCTGTGACACCGTTGACTGGGGGATAAGCGGGGAGAAACTCATCTTT. This translates into CACDTVDWGISGEKLIF. The chain carries TRDV2 and TRDJ1, with 11 positions matching TRDD3. The CDR3 consists of 17 residues. CDR1 is GEAIGNYY, CDR2 EKD, per germline. After removal of 0 bases from V and 8 bases from J, the junction contained 13 bases not matched to a gene.

This clone was seen more than once but under ten times. The chain employs TRDV2 and TRDJ1, with 9 bases identical to TRDD3. There are 16 residues in the CDR3. In germline, CDR1 is GEAIGNYY, CDR2 EKD. The J segment lost 0 bases and the V segment lost 3 bases, leaving 7 bases of the junction unmatched. The CDR3 region is CACDRLGDFDTDKLIF. The CDR3 region has the DNA TGTGCCTGTGACCGGCTGGGGGATTTTGACACCGATAAACTCATCTTT.

A few counts support this clone. The chain employs TRDV2 and TRDJ1, with 13 bases that match TRDD3. This CDR3 contains 15 residues. The V gene's germline CDR1 is GEAIGNYY and CDR2 EKD. Trimming took 2 bases from V and 3 from J; bases not matched to a gene: 2. CDR3 coding DNA: TGTGCCTGTGACATACTGGGGGATACGTCCGATAAACTCATCTTT. It encodes CACDILGDTSDKLIF.

This clone was picked up a small number of times. The rearrangement links TRDV2 to TRDJ1; 7 bases are shared with TRDD3. Germline-derived CDR1 and CDR2 are GEAIGNYY and EKD. V trimming: 0 bases; J trimming: 1 base; junction bases outside the gene matches: 13. This CDR3 spans 18 amino acids. This CDR3 is CACDTVRSGDGGTDKLIF. The CDR3 DNA reads as TGTGCCTGTGACACCGTACGATCGGGGGATGGGGGCACCGATAAACTCATCTTT.

This clone was counted between two and nine times. V gene TRDV2 combines with J gene TRDJ3, with 13 bases matching TRDD3. J was trimmed by 4 bases and V by 1 base; bases with no gene match: 9. The germline gives CDR1 GEAIGNYY, CDR2 EKD. The CDR3 totals 20 residues. The CDR3 reads CACDTLKLGDTGWDTRQMFF. The DNA of the CDR3 is TGTGCCTGTGACACTCTCAAACTGGGGGATACGGGATGGGACACCCGACAGATGTTTTTC.

Comment on this clone: A clone one base away is much larger, so this may be a read error. This chain links TRDV2 with TRDJ3; D is uncertain. Trimming stripped 0 bases from V and 0 bases from J, with 23 bases between. Germline CDR1 reads GEAIGNYY; CDR2 reads EKD. The CDR3 totals 22 residues. The DNA for the CDR3 is TGTGCCTGTGACACCGTATCTCCGCATACTCAGGGACTCTCCTGGGACACCCGACAGATGTTTTTC. This codes for CACDTVSPHTQGLSWDTRQMFF.

This clone is large by share. The sample contains more than one DNA sequence encoding this CDR3. The V and J genes are TRDV2 and TRDJ1; 12 positions match TRDD3. Per the germline V gene, CDR1 is GEAIGNYY and CDR2 is EKD. Trimming removed 3 bases from V and 1 base from J; junction bases left unmatched: 8. The CDR3 has 17 residues. The CDR3 coding sequence is TGTGCCTGTGACTTAACTGGGGGATACCCATTCACCGATAAACTCATCTTT. Translating gives CACDLTGGYPFTDKLIF.

This clone is medium-sized within its sample. The chain uses TRDV2 and TRDJ1, with 11 positions matching TRDD3. J lost 4 bases, V lost 3 bases, and 6 bases had no gene match. The CDR3 spans 15 residues. Germline CDR1 is GEAIGNYY and CDR2 is EKD. The CDR3 sequence: CACDLLGDRGDKLIF. CDR3 sequence (DNA): TGTGCCTGTGACCTACTGGGGGATAGGGGCGATAAACTCATCTTT.

With regard to this clone: It is likely a read error: a sequence one base away is far more abundant. This chain uses TRDV2 with TRDJ3, with 12 bases lining up with TRDD3. The CDR3 is 22 residues long. Germline CDR1 reads GEAIGNYY; CDR2 reads EKD. V lost 1 base to trimming and J lost 2 bases; unmatched junction nucleotides: 14. CDR3 sequence reads: CACDTWGLGDTRPPWDTRQMFF. The CDR3 coding sequence is TGTGCCTGTGACACGTGGGGGCTGGGGGATACGCGGCCCCCCTGGGACACCCGACAGATGTTTTTC.

Within the sample, this clone is medium-sized (0.01 to 0.1%). The V call is TRDV2, the J call TRDJ1; D might be TRDD3 (6 bases). From germline, CDR1 is GEAIGNYY and CDR2 EKD. Trimming removed 6 bases from V and 1 base from J, with 20 bases in between. There are 16 residues in the CDR3. The CDR3 protein is CACSRLGVSPTDKLIF. In DNA form, the CDR3 reads TGTGCCTGTTCTCGATTGGGGGTCTCGCCCACCGATAAACTCATCTTT.

Sample share makes this clone medium-sized. This sequence is one base from a far larger clone and is likely a read error. The rearrangement links TRDV2 to TRDJ1; maybe TRDD3 (6 bases). Trimming removed 0 bases from V and 3 bases from J, with 25 bases in between. The CDR3 has 19 amino acids. Germline V CDR1 and CDR2: GEAIGNYY, EKD. The CDR3 loop reads CACDTISTGDPKYADKLIF. The CDR3 region has the DNA TGTGCCTGTGACACCATTTCTACGGGGGACCCGAAGTACGCCGATAAACTCATCTTT.

With respect to this clone: This likely came from a read error, as a far larger clone is one base away. Other DNA sequences in the same sample also yield this CDR3. The V call is TRDV2, the J call TRDJ1; D gene uncertain. V was trimmed by 7 bases and J by 0 bases, leaving 11 bases between them. There are 13 residues in the CDR3. CDR1 and CDR2 from the germline V gene are GEAIGNYY and EKD. CDR3 bases: TGTGCCTGCGACGCCCCTAACACCGATAAACTCATCTTT. This translates into CACDAPNTDKLIF.

Note on this clone: A much bigger clone sits one base away, suggesting this may be a read error. Other DNA sequences within the sample encode an identical CDR3. V usage is TRDV2 and J usage is TRDJ1; 8 bases agree with TRDD3. V dropped 3 bases and J dropped 0; count of bases not matched to a gene: 23. CDR1 GEAIGNYY and CDR2 EKD come from the germline V gene. The CDR3 loop spans 21 amino acids. The DNA for the CDR3 is TGTGCCTGTGACGCCCTGGGGGCCCGGCGCGGTGGGATACGCGACACCGATAAACTCATCTTT. Amino acid sequence: CACDALGARRGGIRDTDKLIF.

In nucleotides, the CDR3 is TGTGCCTGTGACACCGCAGCTAGCCGGGGGATCCAGCCCGAAGGTAAACTCATCTTT. Translating it yields CACDTAASRGIQPEGKLIF. The rearrangement joins TRDV2 to TRDJ1; the match to TRDD3 covers 7 bases. This CDR3 has 19 residues. The ends lost 0 bases at V and 7 bases at J; junction bases unmatched: 22. Germline lookup yields CDR1 GEAIGNYY and CDR2 EKD.

By sample share, this clone is medium-sized (0.01 to 0.1%). This rearrangement joins TRDV2 to TRDJ1; 8 nucleotides line up with TRDD3. Germline V CDR1 and CDR2: GEAIGNYY, EKD. V dropped 4 bases and J dropped 1; count of bases not matched to a gene: 7. The CDR3 loop spans 15 amino acids. The chain's CDR3 is CACDHMGDATDKLIF. Written as DNA, the CDR3 is TGTGCCTGTGATCACATGGGGGATGCCACCGATAAACTCATCTTT.

This clone ranks as medium-sized. The chain is built from TRDV2 and TRDJ1, with D unclear. CDR1 and CDR2 from the germline V gene are GEAIGNYY and EKD. CDR3 size: 17 residues. Trimming pared 3 bases from V and 1 base from J, leaving 20 bases between. The CDR3 DNA is TGTGCCTGTGACCCTTGGAGGGCCCTATACCTCACCGATAAACTCATCTTT. Protein sequence: CACDPWRALYLTDKLIF.

In this sample, this clone turned up a few times. The genes are TRDV2 and TRDJ1; 10 bases line up with TRDD3. Per the germline V gene, CDR1 is GEAIGNYY and CDR2 is EKD. Trimming took 4 bases from V and 7 from J; bases not matched to a gene: 11. This CDR3 region has 15 residues. CDR3 residues: CACEPLGDKTAKLIF. The CDR3, as DNA: TGTGCCTGTGAACCCCTGGGGGATAAAACAGCTAAACTCATCTTT.

This sequence joins TRDV2 and TRDJ1; the match to TRDD3 covers 12 bases. Unmatched junction bases numbered 5, after V lost 3 bases and J lost 4 bases. The CDR3 is 15 residues long. Germline loops: CDR1 GEAIGNYY, CDR2 EKD. Written as DNA, the CDR3 is TGTGCCTGTGACGCGCTGGGGGATACGGACGATAAACTCATCTTT. This translates into CACDALGDTDDKLIF.

This clone showed up just a few times. This chain links TRDV2 with TRDJ1, with 13 nucleotides matching TRDD3. The germline CDR1 and CDR2 sequences are GEAIGNYY and EKD. The CDR3 contains 19 residues. After removal of 3 bases from V and 3 bases from J, the junction contained 15 bases not matched to a gene. CDR3 in DNA: TGTGCCTGTGACTCCGTACTGGGGGATACGCCAGGATGGGCCGATAAACTCATCTTT. Translating it yields CACDSVLGDTPGWADKLIF.

Notes on this clone: The protein recorded in TCRdb does not match the translated DNA at residue 5; the protein presented here comes from translating the DNA. The chain couples TRDV2 to TRDJ3, with TRDD3 matching over 9 bases. The V and J ends lost 3 bases and 0 bases, in that order; junction bases with no gene match: 23. CDR3 length equals 24 residues. In germline, CDR1 is GEAIGNYY, CDR2 EKD. The CDR3 bases are TGTGCCTGTGACGCCGGCTCTGCCTGGGGGATTGTGGGGGCAGACTCCTGGGACACCCGACAGATGTTTTTC. This sequence encodes CACDAGSAWGIVGADSWDTRQMFF.

The rearrangement joins TRDV2 to TRDJ1; 7 bases agree with TRDD3. J lost 0 bases, V lost 6 bases, and 21 bases had no gene match. CDR3 size: 19 residues. Per germline, CDR1 GEAIGNYY and CDR2 EKD. The CDR3 region is CACLEAVLGPKMYTDKLIF. As DNA, the CDR3 is TGTGCCTGTCTCGAGGCGGTACTGGGGCCAAAAATGTACACCGATAAACTCATCTTT.

This clone has only a few counts. The rearrangement links TRDV2 to TRDJ1; TRDD3 agrees at 9 bases. The CDR3 totals 15 residues. The V gene's germline CDR1 is GEAIGNYY and CDR2 EKD. V trimming: 3 bases; J trimming: 0 bases; junction bases outside the gene matches: 4. The CDR3 coding sequence is TGTGCCTGTGACGCACTGGGGGACTACACCGATAAACTCATCTTT. This gives the protein CACDALGDYTDKLIF.

There are a few counts of this clone. The germline gene is not matched at one end of the junction; a read error may be the cause. This sample also contains other DNA sequences that code for the same CDR3. This rearrangement joins TRDV2 to TRDJ1, with 10 positions matching TRDD3. The CDR3 length is 16 residues. Germline V gives CDR1 GEAIGNYY, CDR2 EKD. CDR3 region: CACDTITGGYTDKLIF. CDR3 nucleotides: TGTGCCTGCGACACCATTACTGGGGGATACACCGATAAACTCATCTTT.